This is a list of T cell receptor beta chains from one sample in a study of T-cell memory formation after mild COVID-19. TCRdb re-called the 5' RACE reads with MiXCR, one entry per CDR3 protein. The sample shows 530,000 or so distinct CDR3 sequences, around 15% of them seen only once. The sequencing input was PBMCs or a T cell subset sorted from them (not recorded which). These receptors were collected from an adult woman who had mild COVID-19 (a few samples of this study predate the infection). Cell type and time point are not known. CDR3s include the opening cysteine and the closing phenylalanine or tryptophan. D genes are given only for firm matches. Expanded clones are given a class, and other clones once, few, many or no size at all.

j_call,v_call,clone_size,d_call,cdr3_aa,cdr3_nt
TRBJ1-1,TRBV7-3,few,NA,CASRPDLFKVNTEAFF,TGTGCCAGCAGACCTGACCTATTTAAAGTCAACACTGAAGCTTTCTTT
TRBJ2-5,TRBV12-3/TRBV12-4,NA,TRBD2,CASRTSGGMGAQYF,TGTGCCAGCAGGACTAGCGGGGGAATGGGGGCCCAGTACTTC
TRBJ2-5,TRBV15,NA,TRBD2,CATGIAGEIQETQYF,TGTGCCACCGGGATAGCGGGGGAAATCCAAGAGACCCAGTACTTC
TRBJ2-1,TRBV9,NA,TRBD2,CASSAEIGTSGGAKNEQFF,TGTGCCAGCAGCGCAGAGATCGGGACTAGCGGGGGGGCCAAAAATGAGCAGTTCTTC
TRBJ1-6,TRBV12-3/TRBV12-4,NA,NA,CASSFGDGNSPLHF,TGTGCCAGCAGTTTTGGGGATGGGAATTCACCCCTCCACTTT
TRBJ2-3,TRBV12-3/TRBV12-4,NA,TRBD2,CASRPGTSGDDTQYF,TGTGCCAGCAGACCAGGGACTAGCGGGGATGATACGCAGTATTTT
TRBJ1-1,TRBV3-1,few,NA,CASSQEVWEGTEAFF,TGTGCCAGCAGCCAAGAAGTATGGGAGGGCACTGAAGCTTTCTTT
TRBJ2-7,TRBV7-9,many,TRBD2,CASSLWTSGGTSYEQYF,TGTGCCAGCAGCTTATGGACTAGCGGGGGGACTTCCTACGAGCAGTACTTC
TRBJ2-7,TRBV2,few,TRBD1,CASRAFGQGSYEQYF,TGTGCCAGCAGGGCCTTCGGACAGGGGTCCTACGAGCAGTACTTC
TRBJ2-4,TRBV5-1,many,TRBD2,CASSLEVWTSGNIQYF,TGCGCCAGCAGCTTGGAAGTCTGGACTAGCGGAAACATTCAGTACTTC
TRBJ2-2,TRBV18,many,NA,CASSPRQHGELFF,TGTGCCAGCTCACCTAGACAGCACGGGGAGCTGTTTTTT
TRBJ2-1,TRBV12-3/TRBV12-4,few,TRBD1,CASSNGDRGDDEQFF,TGTGCCAGCAGTAACGGGGACAGGGGGGACGATGAGCAGTTCTTC
TRBJ1-1,TRBV30,NA,TRBD1,CARNRGTEAFF,TGTGCCCGGAACAGGGGAACTGAAGCTTTCTTT
TRBJ2-2,TRBV24-1,NA,TRBD2,CATSALDSGSQGTGELFF,TGTGCCACCAGTGCCCTGGACAGCGGGAGTCAAGGCACCGGGGAGCTGTTTTTT
TRBJ2-5,TRBV12-3/TRBV12-4,few,TRBD1,CASSPTGGWETQYF,TGTGCCAGCAGTCCTACAGGGGGCTGGGAGACCCAGTACTTC
TRBJ2-3,TRBV5-1,many,TRBD2,CASSLKLAGATDTQYF,TGCGCCAGCAGCCTCAAACTAGCGGGGGCCACAGATACGCAGTATTTT
TRBJ1-1,TRBV12-3/TRBV12-4,few,NA,CAIRGRMNTEAFF,TGTGCCATCCGCGGGAGGATGAACACTGAAGCTTTCTTT
TRBJ2-1,TRBV2,NA,NA,CASSGDGLSYNEQFF,TGTGCCAGCAGTGGGGACGGACTCTCCTACAATGAGCAGTTCTTC
TRBJ1-2,TRBV6-6,NA,TRBD1,CASSYSPGQRSYGYTF,TGTGCCAGCAGTTACTCTCCGGGACAGAGGAGCTATGGCTACACCTTC
TRBJ1-5,TRBV24-1,NA,NA,CATRQGNNQPQHF,TGTGCCACCAGGCAGGGTAACAATCAGCCCCAGCATTTT
TRBJ1-5,TRBV7-8,many,NA,CASSLARTAYQPQHF,TGTGCCAGCAGCTTAGCTCGGACAGCCTATCAGCCCCAGCATTTT
TRBJ2-7,TRBV7-2,few,TRBD2,CASSALLAGAYEQYF,TGTGCCAGCAGCGCCCTACTAGCGGGAGCCTACGAGCAGTACTTC
TRBJ2-1,TRBV20-1,few,NA,CSARDQPRGKQFF,TGCAGTGCTAGAGACCAACCTAGGGGCAAGCAGTTCTTC
TRBJ2-3,TRBV20-1,few,NA,CSVGQGRTDTQYF,TGCAGTGTTGGTCAGGGGCGCACAGATACGCAGTATTTT
TRBJ2-3,TRBV2,few,NA,CASSPGGGGDTQYF,TGTGCCAGCAGTCCAGGAGGCGGAGGGGATACGCAGTATTTT
TRBJ2-7,TRBV7-3,NA,NA,CASSQDGDFIYYEQYF,TGTGCCAGTAGCCAAGACGGGGATTTCATATACTACGAGCAGTACTTC
TRBJ2-1,TRBV20-1,few,NA,CSAEALSGLLYNEQFF,TGCAGTGCGGAAGCACTGAGCGGGCTTCTCTACAATGAGCAGTTCTTC
TRBJ1-2,TRBV7-2,NA,TRBD1,CASSSQDRGPHGYTF,TGTGCCAGCAGCTCTCAGGACAGGGGGCCTCATGGCTACACCTTC
TRBJ1-1,TRBV6-2/TRBV6-3,few,TRBD1,CASSYSQGGPMNTEAFF,TGTGCCAGCAGTTACTCGCAGGGGGGGCCTATGAACACTGAAGCTTTCTTT
TRBJ1-2,TRBV10-3,few,NA,CAISESKGTYGYTF,TGTGCCATCAGTGAGTCGAAGGGGACCTATGGCTACACCTTC
TRBJ2-7,TRBV6-6,NA,TRBD1,CASSRDRSNEQYF,TGTGCCAGCAGTAGGGACAGGTCGAACGAGCAGTACTTC
TRBJ2-3,TRBV5-4,NA,TRBD1,CASSPRDREPDTQYF,TGTGCCAGCAGCCCCCGGGACAGGGAACCAGATACGCAGTATTTT
TRBJ2-7,TRBV15,few,NA,CATSTPQGPSYEQYF,TGTGCCACCAGCACACCACAGGGACCCTCCTACGAGCAGTACTTC
TRBJ2-1,TRBV9,few,TRBD2,CASSVEKGRLAANEQFF,TGTGCCAGCAGCGTAGAAAAAGGGCGGCTAGCGGCCAATGAGCAGTTCTTC
TRBJ2-1,TRBV5-4,NA,TRBD2,CASSGTSGRLPYNEQFF,TGTGCCAGCAGCGGGACTAGCGGGAGGCTTCCGTACAATGAGCAGTTCTTC
TRBJ2-6,TRBV5-4,few,NA,CASSFARSSGANVLTF,TGTGCCAGCAGCTTCGCACGTTCCTCTGGGGCCAACGTCCTGACTTTC
TRBJ2-1,TRBV5-6,NA,TRBD2,CASSLGTSGVYNEQFF,TGTGCCAGCAGCTTGGGGACTAGCGGGGTCTACAATGAGCAGTTCTTC
TRBJ1-1,TRBV7-2,NA,NA,CASSSQSTVMNTEAFF,TGTGCCAGCAGCTCCCAGTCGACAGTCATGAACACTGAAGCTTTCTTT
TRBJ1-1,TRBV29-1,NA,NA,CSVEPLHTEAFF,TGCAGCGTTGAGCCCCTACACACTGAAGCTTTCTTT
TRBJ2-5,TRBV3-1,NA,NA,CASSRQYAYDQGETQYF,TGTGCCAGCAGCCGACAGTACGCGTACGACCAGGGAGAGACCCAGTACTTC
TRBJ2-7,TRBV7-3,few,NA,CASSRWGGSAPSEQYF,TGTGCCAGCAGCCGCTGGGGTGGTAGCGCGCCCAGCGAGCAGTACTTC
TRBJ1-5,TRBV4-3,once,NA,CASSQEYSSNQPQHF,TGCGCCAGCAGCCAAGAATATTCTAGCAATCAGCCCCAGCATTTT
TRBJ2-6,TRBV12-3/TRBV12-4,NA,NA,CASRRPGRSSGANVLTF,TGTGCCAGCAGACGTCCGGGACGGAGCTCTGGGGCCAACGTCCTGACTTTC
TRBJ2-1,TRBV6-5,NA,NA,CASSSWWGNEQFF,TGTGCCAGCAGCTCCTGGTGGGGGAATGAGCAGTTCTTC
TRBJ2-1,TRBV9,few,TRBD2,CASSPNPLAGRRNEQFF,TGTGCCAGCAGCCCTAACCCACTAGCGGGAAGGCGGAATGAGCAGTTCTTC
TRBJ2-1,TRBV5-4,few,TRBD2,CASSISGYSYNEQFF,TGTGCCAGCAGCATTAGCGGGTATTCCTACAATGAGCAGTTCTTC
TRBJ2-3,TRBV9,NA,NA,CASSVEGVTSTDTQYF,TGTGCCAGCAGCGTAGAAGGGGTCACCAGCACAGATACGCAGTATTTT
TRBJ2-7,TRBV20-1,many,NA,CSAERSYEQYF,TGCAGTGCTGAAAGATCCTACGAGCAGTACTTC